This TCR beta chain comes out of a study of blood T cell repertoires in COVID-19. Trimming took 4 bases from V and 3 from J, leaving 13 bases between them. CDR3 length equals 15 residues. Germline loops: CDR1 SEHNR, CDR2 FQNEAQ (reference sequence). In the authors' workflow: How many nucleated cells were present was estimated from reference gene primer amplification. The method was immunoSEQ multiplex PCR; TCRdb's version includes in-frame clones alone and lacks a portion of them. The DNA was the basis for D and trimming; V, J and clone size are from that table. In the table there are 100,000 to 130,000 clones, around 83% of which are singletons.

The rearrangement links TRBV7-9 to TRBJ2-1; D perhaps matches TRBD2 (5 bases). The sequencing sample was made of peripheral blood. This clonotype was sampled from a woman in her 70s with acute or convalescent COVID-19. CDR3 nucleotides: TGTGCCAGCAGCTCCGTGGGAGTCTTCTACAATGAGCAGTTCTTC. This encodes CASSSVGVFYNEQFF.